Reported below is one T cell receptor (beta chain). Its antigen is still unknown. This sample is drawn from a study of cytomegalovirus exposure and HLA in healthy donors. Study conclusions and caveats: Later analysis suggested links between common viral pathogens and several top significant clusters.

PCR involved 60 Vbeta and 13 Jbeta primers. Assay: immunoSEQ multiplex PCR; the TCRdb copy retains only in-frame clones and omits some. The data show 150,000 to 200,000 clones, with over 60% seen just once and around 1.6% held by the top ten. With V trimmed by 1 base and J by 6 bases, 16 bases remained unmatched. CDR1 is SGHTA and CDR2 is FQGTGA in the germline V gene. The CDR3 is 18 residues long. The sample consisted of PBMCs. This chain joins TRBV7-3 and TRBJ2-3, with TRBD2 matching over 7 bases. The sequence was collected from a woman younger than 45 in good health and CMV-seronegative. CDR3 residues: CASSLRVKLADRGDTQYF. The CDR3 coding sequence is TGTGCCAGCAGCTTAAGGGTGAAGCTAGCGGATAGAGGGGATACGCAGTATTTT.